This TCR beta chain comes out of a study of OX40 agonist ivuxolimab in advanced cancers. Study-level background: Averaging about 60 years in age, with a range of 23 to 79, the cohort was 65% to 90% male.

Study results and caveats: Blood T cells, both CD4+ and CD8+, expanded clonally by week 6 at 0.1 to 3.0 mg/kg.

This clone appeared once. No antigen is known for it. Only in-frame clones appear in the TCRdb table, and some are missing; sequencing was by immunoSEQ multiplex PCR. The sample shows 40,000 to 60,000 clones, around 90% of them seen only once. On cycle 4 day 1 and cycle 7 day 1, as well as at baseline, blood was sampled. The CDR3 sequence is 15 residues long. The V end was cut by 0 bases, the J end by 0 bases, with 7 bases between. Germline loops: CDR1 SGDLS, CDR2 YYNGEE. This TCR derives from an adult with an advanced solid tumor such as melanoma, head and neck, liver or kidney cancer. The material sequenced was CD4+ or CD8+ T cells sorted from blood, taken in a trial of the OX40 agonist ivuxolimab. The chain joins TRBV9 to TRBJ1-5, with no clear D. The CDR3: CASSVGGYSNQPQHF. DNA for the CDR3: TGTGCCAGCAGCGTAGGTGGATATAGCAATCAGCCCCAGCATTTT.